This T cell receptor (beta chain) originates from a study of identical twins. Study-level findings and limits: Invariant T cells like MAIT and iNKT could partly confound the zero-insertion analyses.

To note about this clonotype: As yet, its antigen is unknown.

MiXCR was run by TCRdb on the 5' RACE reads, yielding one entry per CDR3 protein. The sample contains approximately 500,000 distinct CDR3 sequences, 24% of which appear only once. The CDR3 runs to 14 residues. Germline values: CDR1 SEHNR, CDR2 FQNEAQ (reference sequence). The V gene end was trimmed by 3 bases and the J gene end by 7 bases; junction bases not matched to a gene: 7. These data also featured in a second study, about T cells expressing NK-cell markers. That publication notes: What restricted sorting to alpha-beta TCR T cells in several experiments was an anti-gamma-delta TCR antibody.

The chain combines TRBV7-9 with TRBJ1-1, with 8 bases identical to TRBD1. The sequence was collected from a woman under 30 in good health. The sample was CD4+ T cells sorted from blood. CDR3 loop: CASSLLAGGGEAFF. CDR3 sequence (DNA): TGTGCCAGCAGCTTGTTGGCAGGGGGCGGTGAAGCTTTCTTT.